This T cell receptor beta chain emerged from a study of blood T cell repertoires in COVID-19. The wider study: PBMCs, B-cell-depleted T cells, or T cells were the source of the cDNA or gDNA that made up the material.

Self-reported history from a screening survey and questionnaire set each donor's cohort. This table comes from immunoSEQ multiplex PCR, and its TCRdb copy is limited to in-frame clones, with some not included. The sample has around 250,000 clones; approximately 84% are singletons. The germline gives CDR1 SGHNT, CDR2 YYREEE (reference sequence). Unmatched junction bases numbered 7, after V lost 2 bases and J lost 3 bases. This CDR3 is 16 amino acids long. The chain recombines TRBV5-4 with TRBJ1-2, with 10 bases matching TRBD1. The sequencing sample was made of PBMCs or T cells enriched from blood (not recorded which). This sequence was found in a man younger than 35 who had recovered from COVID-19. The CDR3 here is CASSFPGTGDHYGYTF. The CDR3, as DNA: TGTGCCAGCAGCTTCCCCGGGACAGGGGATCACTATGGCTACACCTTC. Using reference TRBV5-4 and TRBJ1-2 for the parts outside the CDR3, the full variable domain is ETGVTQSPTHLIKTRGQQVTLRCSSQSGHNTVSWYQQALGQGPQFIFQYYREEENGRGNFPPRFSGLQFPNYSSELNVNALELDDSALYLCASSFPGTGDHYGYTFGSGTRLTVV.